These 26 T cell receptor beta chains originate from one sample sequenced in a study of blood T cells in healthy people across ages. Primers used in a second PCR of about 6 to 12 cycles were a sample-barcoded 5' primer and a J-beta primer mix. TCRdb recomputed calls from the 5' RACE reads with MiXCR, one row per CDR3 protein. The data show 1,500,000 or so distinct CDR3 sequences, approximately 43% seen once. Sequenced input: blood. These receptors were collected from a woman under 30 in good health.

The V and J genes are TRBV20-1 and TRBJ2-7; 9 bases fit TRBD2. The CDR3 is 18 residues long. V gave up 3 bases and J gave up 0 bases; unmatched junction bases: 15. Germline CDR1 reads DFQATT; CDR2 reads SNEGSKA (reference sequence). The CDR3, as DNA: TGCAGTGCTAGTAGTCCTAGCGGGGCCGGCTACGGCTCCTACGAGCAGTACTTC. It specifies CSASSPSGAGYGSYEQYF.

This clonotype appeared many times. Mismatch with germline at one junction end may stem from a read error. The chain uses TRBV10-2 and TRBJ1-2, with D perhaps TRBD1 (5 bases). This CDR3 spans 12 amino acids. Germline V gene data show CDR1 as WSHSY and CDR2 as SAAADI. The CDR3 DNA reads TGTGCCAGCAGTGACAGTAACTATGGCTACACCTTC. Translation: CASSDSNYGYTF.

The V call is TRBV6-1, the J call TRBJ2-5, with 7 positions matching TRBD2. The end of the DNA fits TRBJ2-7 better, so the J call may be wrong. In germline, CDR1 is MNHNS, CDR2 SASEGT. The CDR3 loop spans 13 amino acids. The CDR3 DNA reads as TGTGCCAGCAGACTAGCGCCATCCTACGAGCAGTACTTC. As protein: CASRLAPSYEQYF.

The J gene is TRBJ1-2, the V gene TRBV2, with D maybe TRBD1 (5 bases). CDR1 and CDR2 from the germline V gene are SNHLY and FYNNEI. The V end lost 6 bases, the J end lost 10 bases, and 15 bases lay between the germline ends. CDR3 length equals 12 residues. The CDR3 sequence is CASRWRGRDYTF. The CDR3 DNA reads as TGTGCCAGCAGGTGGAGGGGCCGGGACTACACCTTC.

The sample holds a few counts of this clonotype. The rearrangement links TRBV7-9 to TRBJ1-5; 7 nucleotides agree with TRBD1. The length of the CDR3 is 16 residues. Trimming cost V 1 base and J 6 bases; bases outside gene matches: 9. Germline CDR1 SEHNR, CDR2 FQNEAQ (reference sequence). The CDR3 reads CASSLVGDRVGQPQHF. CDR3 DNA: TGTGCCAGCAGCTTAGTGGGCGACAGGGTTGGTCAGCCCCAGCATTTT.

The CDR3 DNA reads TGTGCCACCAGCAGCCGTACGTGGGCAATTGGTGAAAAACTGTTTTTT. The encoded protein is CATSSRTWAIGEKLFF. The chain combines TRBV15 with TRBJ1-4, with D hard to call. Deletions cut 3 bases from V and 7 bases from J, with 18 bases between. Germline assignment: CDR1 LNHNV and CDR2 YYDKDF (reference sequence). The CDR3 spans 16 residues.

The V gene is TRBV27, the J gene TRBJ1-1; TRBD1 agrees at 8 bases. CDR1 and CDR2 from the germline V gene are MNHEY and SMNVEV (reference sequence). The CDR3 covers 16 residues. V was clipped by 2 bases and J by 9 bases; unmatched bases: 14. The CDR3 DNA is TGTGCCAGCAGTTTACTCGCCGGTACAGGGGGTACTAAAGCTTTCTTT. This codes for CASSLLAGTGGTKAFF.

The chain joins TRBV6-2 or TRBV6-3 to TRBJ2-1, with no clear D. The V gene's germline CDR1 is MNHEY and CDR2 SVGEGT. With 6 bases removed from V and 8 bases from J, the gap between germline ends came to 11 bases. This CDR3 is built from 12 residues. The CDR3 DNA reads TGTGCCAGCAGGGAAACGAACGATGAGCAGTTCTTC. It is translated as CASRETNDEQFF.

This clonotype appeared many times. Sequence at one end of the junction differs from germline and may be a read error. The J gene is TRBJ2-7, the V gene TRBV7-9; D may be TRBD2 (6 bases). The CDR3 contains 13 residues. Germline values: CDR1 SEHNR, CDR2 FQNEAQ (reference sequence). As DNA, the CDR3 is TGTGCCAGCAGTTTAGTTAGCGGCTACGAGCAGTACTTC. It is translated as CASSLVSGYEQYF.

The chain joins TRBV7-9 to TRBJ2-1; TRBD2 aligns across 11 bases. Germline V gives CDR1 SEHNR, CDR2 FQNEAQ (reference sequence). V was clipped by 5 bases and J by 8 bases; unmatched bases: 8. The CDR3 has 15 amino acids. This chain's CDR3 is CASSNSGRAVDEQFF. CDR3 coding DNA: TGTGCCAGCAGCAATAGCGGGAGGGCGGTGGATGAGCAGTTCTTC. The full variable domain, with the rest looked up from reference TRBV7-9 and TRBJ2-1, is DTGVSQNPRHKITKRGQNVTFRCDPISEHNRLYWYRQTLGQGPEFLTYFQNEAQLEKSRLLSDRFSAERPKGSFSTLEIQRTEQGDSAMYLCASSNSGRAVDEQFFGPGTRLTVL.

This clonotype came up a few times. This chain joins TRBV4-1 and TRBJ1-2, with no clear D. This CDR3 has 14 amino acids. CDR1 and CDR2 (germline): MGHRA, YSYEKL. Trimming took off 1 base at V and 2 bases at J, with 8 bases between the two ends. The CDR3 DNA reads TGCGCCAGCAGCCAAGGAAATGCAAACTATGGCTACACCTTC. This gives the protein CASSQGNANYGYTF.

The V gene is TRBV19, the J gene TRBJ2-3; perhaps D is TRBD1 or TRBD2 (5 bases each). This CDR3 spans 14 amino acids. The V end was cut by 2 bases, the J end by 1 base, with 7 bases between. Per germline, CDR1 LNHDA and CDR2 SQIVND (reference sequence). CDR3: CASSIRDGTDTQYF. The CDR3 region has the DNA TGTGCCAGTAGTATACGGGACGGCACAGATACGCAGTATTTT.

V and J are TRBV12-5 and TRBJ2-3; 8 bases fit TRBD1. The V gene's germline CDR1 is LGHNT and CDR2 FRNRAP. This CDR3 comprises 16 residues. The junction had 8 bases not matched to a gene; V was cut back by 3 bases and J by 3 bases. This CDR3 reads CASGFGQGGRTDTQYF. CDR3 coding DNA: TGTGCTAGTGGTTTTGGACAGGGAGGTCGTACAGATACGCAGTATTTT.

This rearrangement joins TRBV12-3 or TRBV12-4 to TRBJ1-2; D is unresolved. V was pared by 4 bases and J by 2 bases, with 14 bases between. The CDR3 is made up of 15 amino acids. In DNA form, the CDR3 reads TGTGCCAGCAGTTCCTGGCCCTTAAGCAACTATGGCTACACCTTC. Protein: CASSSWPLSNYGYTF.

The sample holds a few counts of this clonotype. The CDR3 DNA is TGTGCCAGCAGCCCGCGGACTAGGGGAGAGACCCAGTACTTC. Amino acids: CASSPRTRGETQYF. The V gene is TRBV12-3 or TRBV12-4, the J gene TRBJ2-5, with 7 bases matching TRBD2. The J segment lost 4 bases and the V segment lost 6 bases, leaving 8 bases of the junction unmatched. The CDR3 is 14 residues long.

The chain joins TRBV6-2 or TRBV6-3 to TRBJ2-4, with D uncertain. The last part of the DNA fits TRBJ2-7 better; the J call may be wrong. The CDR3 contains 14 residues. Germline lookup yields CDR1 MNHEY and CDR2 SVGEGT. The CDR3 coding sequence is TGTGCCAGCAGTACTGCAGGATTTATCTACGAGCAGTACTTC. This gives the protein CASSTAGFIYEQYF.

The chain has TRBV25-1 and TRBJ2-1; possibly TRBD1 for D (6 bases). The V gene's germline CDR1 is MGHDK and CDR2 SYGVNS. The CDR3 totals 10 residues. Trimming shortened V by 7 bases and J by 15 bases, and 13 bases separated the two germline ends. CDR3 in DNA: TGTGCCAGCACAGGGGACCGTCTGTTCTTC. It translates to CASTGDRLFF.

This clonotype was detected many times. This sequence joins TRBV7-2 and TRBJ2-1; D remains unclear. Germline V gene lookup returns CDR1 SGHTA and CDR2 FQGNSA. V lost 8 bases to trimming and J lost 4 bases, with 12 bases between them. The CDR3 extends over 13 amino acids. CDR3 sequence reads: CASSLLRYNEQFF. In DNA, the CDR3 is TGTGCCAGCTCGTTGTTGCGGTACAATGAGCAGTTCTTC.

The chain carries TRBV6-6 and TRBJ2-1; 7 bases are a match to TRBD2. CDR3 size: 15 residues. Germline CDR1 and CDR2: MNHNY and SVGAGI (reference sequence). With 5 bases clipped from V and 1 base from J, the junction kept 5 bases outside the gene matches. The CDR3 DNA reads as TGTGCCAGCAGTCAATCTAGCGGTTCCTACAATGAGCAGTTCTTC. Its translation is CASSQSSGSYNEQFF.

This clonotype has more than one count but fewer than ten. The chain uses TRBV6-2 or TRBV6-3 and TRBJ2-1; D may correspond to TRBD1 or TRBD2 (5 bases each). V lost 6 bases to trimming and J lost 2 bases, with 11 bases between them. CDR3 length equals 14 residues. Germline V lookup: CDR1 MNHEY, CDR2 SVGEGT. The chain's CDR3 is CASSPSRAYNEQFF. CDR3 nucleotide sequence: TGTGCCAGCAGCCCTAGCAGGGCCTACAATGAGCAGTTCTTC.

CDR3 loop: CASSLLPGQGEVEQFF. Here the CDR3 DNA reads TGCGCCAGCAGCTTGTTACCGGGACAGGGTGAGGTTGAGCAGTTCTTC. This chain connects TRBV5-1 to TRBJ2-1; 9 bases agree with TRBD1. The V gene end was trimmed by 1 base and the J gene end by 9 bases; junction bases not matched to a gene: 11. The CDR3 sequence is 16 residues long. In germline, CDR1 is SGHRS, CDR2 YFSETQ.

This clonotype was seen a few times. The CDR3 nucleotides read TGTGCCAGGGCTAAGGAGCAGTACTTC. This sequence encodes CARAKEQYF. The V call is TRBV28, the J call TRBJ2-7; no reliable D call. Trimming took off 9 bases at V and 7 bases at J, with 7 bases between the two ends. The CDR3 consists of 9 residues. From germline, CDR1 is MDHEN and CDR2 SYDVKM.

This chain joins TRBV20-1 and TRBJ2-1; D may match TRBD1 or TRBD2 (7 bases each). Germline CDR1 reads DFQATT; CDR2 reads SNEGSKA (reference sequence). The CDR3 contains 14 residues. Trimming stripped 3 bases from V and 13 bases from J, with 22 bases between. The CDR3 bases are TGCAGTGCTAGCCGACAGGGAGGGGTCGAGACCCAGTTCTTC. Translation gives CSASRQGGVETQFF.

This chain connects TRBV9 to TRBJ1-4; D is unclear. Germline V gene sequence: CDR1 SGDLS, CDR2 YYNGEE. Trimming cost V 3 bases and J 7 bases, with 13 bases left between them. The CDR3 loop spans 14 amino acids. This chain's CDR3 is CASSAWAGGEKLFF. CDR3 bases: TGTGCCAGCAGCGCATGGGCAGGTGGTGAAAAACTGTTTTTT.

Comment on this clonotype: Possible read error: a much larger clone is one base away. The chain carries TRBV4-3 and TRBJ2-3; perhaps TRBD1 as D (5 bases). The CDR3 totals 15 residues. Germline V gene data show CDR1 as LGHNA and CDR2 as YSLEER. The V gene lost 4 bases and the J gene lost 4 bases, with 15 bases spanning the gap. The CDR3 is CASSLFQDTADTQYF. The CDR3 coding sequence is TGCGCCAGCAGCCTCTTCCAGGACACCGCAGATACGCAGTATTTT.

The chain combines TRBV28 with TRBJ2-1, with 12 bases fitting TRBD2. Germline CDR1 is MDHEN and CDR2 is SYDVKM. The V gene end was trimmed by 11 bases and the J gene end by 1 base; junction bases not matched to a gene: 3. The CDR3 contains 14 residues. CDR3 protein: CAVLAGGSYNEQFF. Here the CDR3 DNA reads TGTGCCGTCCTAGCGGGAGGGTCCTACAATGAGCAGTTCTTC.